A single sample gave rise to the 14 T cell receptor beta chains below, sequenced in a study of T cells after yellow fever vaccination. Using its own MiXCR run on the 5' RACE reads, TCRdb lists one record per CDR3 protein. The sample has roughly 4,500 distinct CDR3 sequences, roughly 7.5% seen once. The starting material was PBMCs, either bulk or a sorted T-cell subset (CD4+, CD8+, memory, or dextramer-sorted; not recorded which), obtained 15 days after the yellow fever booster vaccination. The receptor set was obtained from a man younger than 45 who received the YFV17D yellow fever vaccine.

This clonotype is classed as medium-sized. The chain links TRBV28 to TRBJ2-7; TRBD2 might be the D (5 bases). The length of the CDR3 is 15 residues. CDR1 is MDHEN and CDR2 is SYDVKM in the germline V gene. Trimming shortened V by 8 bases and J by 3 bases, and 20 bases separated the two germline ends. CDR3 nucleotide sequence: TGTGCCAGCGAAATAGCCGCCGCGGGTCACTACGAGCAGTACTTC. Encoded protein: CASEIAAAGHYEQYF.

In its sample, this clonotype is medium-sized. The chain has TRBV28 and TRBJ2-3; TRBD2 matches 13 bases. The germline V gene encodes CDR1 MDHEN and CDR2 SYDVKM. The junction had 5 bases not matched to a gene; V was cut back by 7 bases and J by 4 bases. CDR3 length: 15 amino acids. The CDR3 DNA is TGTGCCAGCAAAACTAGCGGGAGGGCCCCAGATACGCAGTATTTT. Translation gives CASKTSGRAPDTQYF. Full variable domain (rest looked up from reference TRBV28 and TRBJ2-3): DVKVTQSSRYLVKRTGEKVFLECVQDMDHENMFWYRQDPGLGLRLIYFSYDVKMKEKGDIPEGYSVSREKKERFSLILESASTNQTSMYLCASKTSGRAPDTQYFGPGTRLTVL.

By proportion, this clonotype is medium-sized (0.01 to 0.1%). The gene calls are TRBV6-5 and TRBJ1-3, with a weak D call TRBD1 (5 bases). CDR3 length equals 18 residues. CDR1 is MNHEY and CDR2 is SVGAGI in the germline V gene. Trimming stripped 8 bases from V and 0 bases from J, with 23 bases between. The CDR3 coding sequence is TGTGCCAGCCGCACCACTCCGGGAAGGGGCCGCTCTGGAAACACCATATATTTT. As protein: CASRTTPGRGRSGNTIYF.

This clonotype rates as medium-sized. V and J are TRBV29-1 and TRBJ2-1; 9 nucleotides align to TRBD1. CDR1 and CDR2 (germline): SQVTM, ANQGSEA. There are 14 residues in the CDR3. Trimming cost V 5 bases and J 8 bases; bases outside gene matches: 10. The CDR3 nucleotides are TGCAGCGTTCCTCGGGCGGGACAGGGCCATGAGCAGTTCTTC. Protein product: CSVPRAGQGHEQFF.

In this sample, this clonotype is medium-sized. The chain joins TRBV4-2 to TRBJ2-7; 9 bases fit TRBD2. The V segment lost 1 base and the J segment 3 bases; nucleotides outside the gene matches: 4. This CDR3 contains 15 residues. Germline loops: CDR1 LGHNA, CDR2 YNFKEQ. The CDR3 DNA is TGTGCCAGCAGCCAAGGTGCTAGCGGGGTCTACGAGCAGTACTTC. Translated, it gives CASSQGASGVYEQYF.

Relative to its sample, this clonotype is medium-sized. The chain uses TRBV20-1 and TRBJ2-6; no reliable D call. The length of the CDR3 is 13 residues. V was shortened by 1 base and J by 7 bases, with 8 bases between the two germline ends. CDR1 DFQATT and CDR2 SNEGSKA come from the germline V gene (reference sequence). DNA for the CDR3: TGCAGTGCTAGAGTTTCGGTAGCCAACGTCCTGACTTTC. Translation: CSARVSVANVLTF.

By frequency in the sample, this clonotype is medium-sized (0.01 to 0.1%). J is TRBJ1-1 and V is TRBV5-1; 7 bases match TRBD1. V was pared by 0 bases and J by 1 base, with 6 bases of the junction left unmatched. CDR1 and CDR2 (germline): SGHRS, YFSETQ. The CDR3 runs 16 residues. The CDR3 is CASSLEGGAGNTEAFF. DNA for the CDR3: TGCGCCAGCAGCTTGGAAGGGGGCGCTGGGAACACTGAAGCTTTCTTT.

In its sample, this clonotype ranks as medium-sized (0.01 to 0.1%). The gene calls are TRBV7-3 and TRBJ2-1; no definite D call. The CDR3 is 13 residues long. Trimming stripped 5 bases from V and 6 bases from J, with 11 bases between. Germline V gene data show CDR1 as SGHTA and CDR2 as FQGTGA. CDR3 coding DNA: TGTGCCAGCAGCCTGAGACACGTCAATGAGCAGTTCTTC. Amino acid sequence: CASSLRHVNEQFF.

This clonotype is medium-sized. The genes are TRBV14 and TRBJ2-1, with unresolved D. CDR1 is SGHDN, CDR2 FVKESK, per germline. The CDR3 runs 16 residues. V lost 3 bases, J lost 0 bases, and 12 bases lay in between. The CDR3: CASSHKEPFSYNEQFF. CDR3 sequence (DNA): TGTGCCAGCAGCCATAAGGAACCCTTCTCCTACAATGAGCAGTTCTTC.

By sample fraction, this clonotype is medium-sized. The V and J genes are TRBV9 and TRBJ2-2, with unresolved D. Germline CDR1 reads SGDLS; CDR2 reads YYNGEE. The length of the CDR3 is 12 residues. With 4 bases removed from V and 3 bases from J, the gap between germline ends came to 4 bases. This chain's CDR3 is CASSRDTGELFF. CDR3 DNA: TGTGCCAGCAGCCGGGACACCGGGGAGCTGTTTTTT.

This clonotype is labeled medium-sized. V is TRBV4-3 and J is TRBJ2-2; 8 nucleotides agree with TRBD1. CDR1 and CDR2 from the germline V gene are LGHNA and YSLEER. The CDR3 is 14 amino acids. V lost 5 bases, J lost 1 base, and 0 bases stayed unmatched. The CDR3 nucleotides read TGCGCCAGCAGCGGGACAGGGAACACCGGGGAGCTGTTTTTT. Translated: CASSGTGNTGELFF.

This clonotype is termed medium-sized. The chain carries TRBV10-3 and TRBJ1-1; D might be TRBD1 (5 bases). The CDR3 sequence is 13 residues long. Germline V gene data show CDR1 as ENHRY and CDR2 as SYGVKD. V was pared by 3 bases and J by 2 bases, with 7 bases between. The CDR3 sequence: CAISERGNTEAFF. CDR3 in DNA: TGTGCCATCAGTGAAAGGGGAAACACTGAAGCTTTCTTT.

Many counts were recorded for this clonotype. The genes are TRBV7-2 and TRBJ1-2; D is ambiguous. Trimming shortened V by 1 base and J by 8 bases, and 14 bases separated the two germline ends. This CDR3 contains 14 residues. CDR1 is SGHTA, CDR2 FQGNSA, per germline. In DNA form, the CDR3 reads TGTGCCAGCAGCTTAGGAAGACTCATTAGCGGCTACACCTTC. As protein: CASSLGRLISGYTF.

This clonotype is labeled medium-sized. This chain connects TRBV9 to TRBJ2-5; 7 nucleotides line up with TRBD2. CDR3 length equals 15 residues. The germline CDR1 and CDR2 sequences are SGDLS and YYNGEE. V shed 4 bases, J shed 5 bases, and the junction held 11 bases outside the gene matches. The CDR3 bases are TGTGCCAGCAGCCCCCCCCCGGGGCGGGGGGAGACCCAGTACTTC. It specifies CASSPPPGRGETQYF.